Here is one T cell receptor (beta chain) with its context. The antigen remains unidentified. The source of the sample is a study of vaccination and CD4 T cells after COVID-19. Treatment indicated: roughly ten-day PBMC culture with coronavirus spike peptide pools or control peptides (ViraFEST assay). CD4+ T cells that had been cultured provided DNA sequenced with the Oncomine TCR Beta short-read assay. In TCRdb, the PCR reads were re-called with MiXCR into one record per CDR3 protein. The data contain about 20,000 distinct CDR3 sequences, less than 70% of them singletons. Trimming shortened V by 0 bases and J by 4 bases, and 5 bases separated the two germline ends. This CDR3 is 13 amino acids long.

This chain connects TRBV12-3 or TRBV12-4 to TRBJ2-3; D gene uncertain. Sequences were obtained from CD4+ T cells from blood, cultured in vitro. The clonotype originates from a human donor who had recovered from COVID-19. CDR3 in amino acids: CASSLAAADTQYF. CDR3 DNA: TGTGCCAGCAGTTTAGCGGCCGCAGATACGCAGTATTTT.